The T cell receptor beta chain described here comes from a study of PD-1 blockade in classical Hodgkin lymphoma (dated by TCRdb to 2018 to 2021). Context from the whole study: Nivolumab dosing was 3 mg/kg intravenously every 2 weeks, continuing until either disease progression or unacceptable toxicity. A peripheral blood immune signature of response to PD-1 blockade in classical Hodgkin lymphoma was defined using TCR beta sequencing and CyTOF.

This clone was picked up one time. What this receptor recognizes is not known. One base away there is no much larger clone; base qualities are not given. The Qiagen DNeasy kit was used to extract genomic DNA both from unsorted PBMCs and from the negatively selected CD4+ and CD8+ fractions. TCR beta CDR3 regions were subjected to amplification by immunoSEQ multiplex PCR with primers that anneal to V and J segments. A synthetic immune receptor repertoire was used to minimize amplification bias, and any residual bias was removed computationally once sequencing was done. The original methods were these. Repertoire diversity was quantified as the Shannon entropy index using custom Python scripts. The unsorted, CD4+ and CD8+ repertoires were each analyzed separately, with the exception of combined analyses, where CD4+ and CD8+ sequences were merged in silico. A clone counted as expanded when the clone's frequency after treatment rose at least 2-fold relative to C1D1, and clones undetected at baseline were given a pseudocount of 0.5. Clones with 0 or 1 copy at C1D1 were defined as singleton clones, while clones with 2 or more copies were defined as non-singleton clones. Clones expanded in unsorted samples were assigned a CD4+, CD8+ or unknown annotation through matching of protein sequences in sorted samples from the same patient. Wilcoxon tests were applied to paired samples to test diversity changes from C1D1 to C4D1. Drawn from immuneACCESS, this table holds only the in-frame rearrangements with V and J called that TCRdb kept. Clones are partly lost; checked studies trace under half to an unresolved V gene and leave the rest unexplained. V, J and clone size are those of that table, while D and trimming were read from the DNA. For this sample there are under 30,000 clones; roughly 86% appear just once. The ten largest make up approximately 0.49% of the sample.

General findings and caveats noted by the study authors: Diversity was lower in patients who began nivolumab less than 1 year after ASCT, so these patients were left out of later analyses to avoid confounding by immune reconstitution. Among trial patients, those achieving complete response had baseline diversity similar to that of newly diagnosed patients, while diversity was significantly lower in partial responders and progressors. Baseline TCR diversity was reported to be lower in newly diagnosed patients than in healthy donors, and even lower in relapsed/refractory patients. The study covered only a single clinical trial cohort, and the causes of the repertoire differences, possibly disease activity or prior therapy, were still not defined. By C4D1, a significant rise was seen in CD4+ TCR diversity but not in CD8+ TCR diversity (p=0.0027 vs p=0.16), and the rise was most apparent among complete responders (p=0.02).

The CDR3 spans 18 residues, from the cysteine through the phenylalanine. Only the CDR3 portion is preserved as DNA: 54 bases, with reading frame beginning at the first base. The germline V gene yields MGHRA for CDR1 and YSYEKL for CDR2. The V end loses 0 bases and the J end loses 0 bases, and a stretch of 17 bases separates them. Read against the paper, the sample's time point label means: cycle 4 day 1 (C4D1), after 6 weeks of nivolumab. Every trial patient had relapsed after autologous stem cell transplantation, and cohorts A, B and C differed in prior brentuximab vedotin exposure. Using a Miltenyi CD4+ T cell isolation kit, CD4+ T cells were purified from thawed PBMCs through magnetic negative selection. The trial cohort comprised some 60 patients with relapsed/refractory classical Hodgkin lymphoma whose best overall responses were complete response, partial response or progressive disease. Single-agent nivolumab was administered to trial patients in the multi-cohort phase II CheckMate 205 trial. An independent review committee assessed best overall response by applying the 2007 International Working Group response criteria. PBMCs from the trial were collected at three points: immediately before nivolumab initiation (C1D1), and during therapy at cycle 2 day 1 and cycle 4 day 1. Peripheral blood was collected in 8 mL Vacutainer Cell Preparation Tubes, from which PBMCs were isolated by centrifugation and then cryopreserved. Purified CD4+ and CD8+ fractions were generated only in cases for which an additional PBMC sample was available. On LS columns in a quadroMACS separator, the magnetically labelled cells were depleted, and the flow-through was collected as the purified fraction.

The sequence joins TRBV4-1 to TRBJ1-1; the D region possibly corresponds to TRBD1 (5 bases align). The TCR was taken from a human donor with classical Hodgkin lymphoma. The sequencing used CD4+ T cells from blood, collected before the fourth cycle of nivolumab. Read as DNA, the sequence is TGCGCCAGCAGCCAAGACCAGGACATGGGTATGGTGAACACTGAAGCTTTCTTT. This translates into CASSQDQDMGMVNTEAFF.